Below, 30 T cell receptor beta chains from the same sample are listed, as sequenced in a study of shared clonotypes between healthy human individuals. This table comes from immunoSEQ multiplex PCR, and its TCRdb copy is limited to in-frame clones, with some not included. The sample shows some 2.3 million clones, about 92% of them seen only once. The sample taken for sequencing was naive CD4+ T cells from PBMCs. The subset is: CD45RA+ positively selected. The origin of the receptors is a man aged 18 to 35 in good health. Some clones in this sample may be carry-over from other donors' samples.

The V and J genes are TRBV7-6 and TRBJ1-2; maybe TRBD1 (5 bases). The germline CDR1 and CDR2 sequences are SGHVS and FNYEAQ. The CDR3 contains 17 residues. Trimming left V 4 bases short and J 3 bases short, with 21 bases between. CDR3: CASSSSPWAGGDYGYTF. The DNA for the CDR3 is TGTGCCAGCAGCTCATCCCCCTGGGCGGGGGGAGACTATGGCTACACCTTC. Drawing the rest from reference TRBV7-6 and TRBJ1-2, the complete variable domain is GAGVSQSPRYKVTKRGQDVALRCDPISGHVSLYWYRQALGQGPEFLTYFNYEAQQDKSGLPNDRFSAERPEGSISTLTIQRTEQRDSAMYRCASSSSPWAGGDYGYTFGSGTRLTVV.

This chain uses TRBV27 with TRBJ1-2, with a weak D call TRBD1 (5 bases). V dropped 4 bases and J dropped 5 bases, with 20 bases sitting between them. The CDR3 sequence is 16 residues long. Looked up from germline, CDR1 is MNHEY and CDR2 is SMNVEV (reference sequence). The CDR3 DNA sequence: TGTGCCAGCAGTTCGTCCAAAGTAGGGGTGGGTTATGGCTACACCTTC. This gives the protein CASSSSKVGVGYGYTF.

With respect to this clone: This same CDR3 is encoded by further DNA sequences in the sample. J is TRBJ2-3 and V is TRBV7-2, with D tentatively TRBD2 (5 bases). V was shortened by 5 bases and J by 3 bases, with 15 bases between the two germline ends. Looked up from germline, CDR1 is SGHTA and CDR2 is FQGNSA. The CDR3 runs to 15 residues. The CDR3 loop is CASSPRGPGTDTQYF. CDR3 nucleotide sequence: TGTGCCAGCAGCCCCCGGGGTCCCGGTACAGATACGCAGTATTTT.

V gene TRBV14 combines with J gene TRBJ2-2; D might be TRBD1 (5 bases). Germline CDR1 and CDR2: SGHDN and FVKESK. V shed 1 base and J shed 4 bases, with 16 bases lying between them. CDR3 length: 17 amino acids. The CDR3 loop reads CASSQGPGPFGTGELFF. In nucleotides, the CDR3 is TGTGCCAGCAGCCAAGGACCAGGGCCCTTTGGCACCGGGGAGCTGTTTTTT.

The chain uses TRBV9 and TRBJ1-1; D is undetermined. This CDR3 has 15 amino acids. V shed 0 bases and J shed 0 bases, with 9 bases lying between them. Germline CDR1 is SGDLS and CDR2 is YYNGEE. CDR3 coding DNA: TGTGCCAGCAGCGTAGCTGGGGAAATGAACACTGAAGCTTTCTTT. Its translation: CASSVAGEMNTEAFF.

The chain couples TRBV30 to TRBJ2-7, with 9 positions matching TRBD1. With 2 bases clipped from V and 0 bases from J, the junction kept 8 bases outside the gene matches. This CDR3 spans 16 amino acids. Per germline, CDR1 GTSNPN and CDR2 SVGIG (reference sequence). For the CDR3, the DNA is TGTGCCTGGAGTTCGGACAGGGGCCAGAGCTCCTACGAGCAGTACTTC. It codes for CAWSSDRGQSSYEQYF.

The genes are TRBV5-4 and TRBJ2-5; 10 positions agree with TRBD1. Trimming removed 4 bases from V and 4 bases from J; junction bases left unmatched: 4. There are 14 residues in the CDR3. Germline V CDR1 and CDR2: SGHNT, YYREEE (reference sequence). The CDR3 DNA sequence: TGTGCCAGCAGCCACCGGGACAGGGGAGAGACCCAGTACTTC. It yields the protein CASSHRDRGETQYF.

This chain's CDR3 is CASRETLLDRPLEAFF. CDR3 nucleotides: TGTGCCAGCAGAGAAACACTACTTGACAGGCCACTTGAAGCTTTCTTT. The chain combines TRBV6-1 with TRBJ1-1; perhaps TRBD1 as D (6 bases). There are 16 residues in the CDR3. V was clipped by 6 bases and J by 7 bases, with 24 bases between them. Germline CDR1 reads MNHNS; CDR2 reads SASEGT.

The J gene is TRBJ2-7, the V gene TRBV10-3, with TRBD2 as a possible D gene (6 bases). CDR1 is ENHRY, CDR2 SYGVKD, per germline. Deletions cut 8 bases from V and 1 base from J, with 15 bases between. This CDR3 has 14 residues. CDR3 in DNA: TGTGCCATCGCGGAGGGAAAAGAGTCCTACGAGCAGTACTTC. It encodes CAIAEGKESYEQYF.

The rearrangement joins TRBV29-1 to TRBJ1-4; TRBD1 might be the D (6 bases). The CDR3 loop spans 13 amino acids. V was shortened by 5 bases and J by 4 bases, with 11 bases between the two germline ends. Germline V lookup: CDR1 SQVTM, CDR2 ANQGSEA. The CDR3 protein is CSVKDRRNEKLFF. In nucleotides, the CDR3 is TGCAGCGTTAAGGACAGACGTAATGAAAAACTGTTTTTT.

This clone is a singleton in its sample. The CDR3 DNA reads TGTGCCAGCAGCAACCAGGGGGGCGGGAACACTGAAGCTTTCTTT. Its protein is CASSNQGGGNTEAFF. The V and J genes are TRBV21-1 and TRBJ1-1; whether TRBD1, the table's D call, matches the DNA was not checked. TRBV21-1 is assigned pseudogene status. The CDR3 covers 15 residues.

On this clone itself: Other DNA sequences in the same sample also yield this CDR3. The gene calls are TRBV18 and TRBJ2-7; D is possibly TRBD1 (5 bases). Germline loops: CDR1 KGHSH, CDR2 LQKENI. Trimming stripped 1 base from V and 7 bases from J, with 8 bases between. The CDR3 spans 12 residues. This chain's CDR3 is CASSPQGREQYF. CDR3 sequence (DNA): TGTGCCAGCTCACCACAGGGGCGGGAGCAGTACTTC.

This clone was recorded only once. This chain connects TRBV12-5 to TRBJ2-7, with TRBD2 identical over 7 bases. The CDR3 loop spans 16 amino acids. CDR1 and CDR2 from the germline V gene are LGHNT and FRNRAP. Trimming removed 5 bases from V and 0 bases from J; junction bases left unmatched: 10. CDR3 bases: TGTGCTAGTGGTCCACACGGGGGGTTAAACTCCTACGAGCAGTACTTC. Translated: CASGPHGGLNSYEQYF.

In regard to this clone: The junction and the germline gene differ at one end; a read error may be behind it. The rearrangement joins TRBV29-1 to TRBJ2-1, with a possible D match to TRBD1 (6 bases). Germline V gene data show CDR1 as SQVTM and CDR2 as ANQGSEA. This CDR3 is 14 amino acids long. The CDR3 bases are TGCAGCGTGGAAGACAGGTTCTCCTACAATGAGCAGTTCTTC. Translating it yields CSVEDRFSYNEQFF.

V gene TRBV19 combines with J gene TRBJ2-7, with 12 bases that match TRBD2. V gave up 6 bases and J gave up 2 bases; unmatched junction bases: 11. Germline loops: CDR1 LNHDA, CDR2 SQIVND (reference sequence). The CDR3 runs to 17 residues. This CDR3 is CASSIRSTSGGTYEQYF. DNA of the CDR3: TGTGCCAGTAGCATAAGATCGACTAGCGGGGGAACCTACGAGCAGTACTTC. The full variable domain, completed using reference TRBV19 and TRBJ2-7, is DGGITQSPKYLFRKEGQNVTLSCEQNLNHDAMYWYRQDPGQGLRLIYYSQIVNDFQKGDIAEGYSVSREKKESFPLTVTSAQKNPTAFYLCASSIRSTSGGTYEQYFGPGTRLTVT.

The chain recombines TRBV5-6 with TRBJ1-2; D remains unclear. The germline CDR1 and CDR2 sequences are SGHDT and YYEEEE. V lost 4 bases and J lost 3, with 13 bases in between. The length of the CDR3 is 14 residues. Written as DNA, the CDR3 is TGTGCCAGCAGCCCTCGGCCTCCGGACTATGGCTACACCTTC. Residues: CASSPRPPDYGYTF.

The CDR3 DNA reads TGTGCCAGCAGCTTGGACGGCTTCGGGGGAGAGACCCAGTACTTC. Amino acid sequence: CASSLDGFGGETQYF. The rearrangement links TRBV5-4 to TRBJ2-5; tentatively, D is TRBD2 (6 bases). CDR3 length: 15 amino acids. The V gene lost 0 bases and the J gene lost 4 bases, with 13 bases spanning the gap. Germline CDR1 reads SGHNT; CDR2 reads YYREEE (reference sequence). The whole variable domain, filled in from reference TRBV5-4 and TRBJ2-5, reads ETGVTQSPTHLIKTRGQQVTLRCSSQSGHNTVSWYQQALGQGPQFIFQYYREEENGRGNFPPRFSGLQFPNYSSELNVNALELDDSALYLCASSLDGFGGETQYFGPGTRLLVL.

The chain is built from TRBV27 and TRBJ2-7; the D is unclear. The V gene lost 4 bases and the J gene lost 1 base, with 14 bases spanning the gap. Germline loops: CDR1 MNHEY, CDR2 SMNVEV (reference sequence). The CDR3 is made up of 15 amino acids. CDR3 loop: CASSSPAAGSYEQYF. The CDR3 nucleotides read TGTGCCAGCAGTTCCCCGGCAGCCGGTTCCTACGAGCAGTACTTC.

V gene TRBV5-1 combines with J gene TRBJ2-2; D may be TRBD1 (6 bases). The CDR3 consists of 17 residues. Trimming took off 3 bases at V and 0 bases at J, with 15 bases between the two ends. The germline V gene has CDR1 SGHRS and CDR2 YFSETQ. CDR3 region: CASSWVGGPANTGELFF. The CDR3 DNA is TGCGCCAGCAGCTGGGTAGGGGGACCTGCGAACACCGGGGAGCTGTTTTTT.

The chain combines TRBV19 with TRBJ1-2; possibly TRBD1 for D (6 bases). V was shortened by 3 bases and J by 5 bases, with 16 bases between the two germline ends. This CDR3 has 15 amino acids. Germline values: CDR1 LNHDA, CDR2 SQIVND (reference sequence). Here the CDR3 reads CASSITAGAGYGYTF. The CDR3 region has the DNA TGTGCCAGTAGTATCACCGCAGGGGCTGGGTATGGCTACACCTTC. The complete variable domain, with remaining parts taken from reference TRBV19 and TRBJ1-2, reads DGGITQSPKYLFRKEGQNVTLSCEQNLNHDAMYWYRQDPGQGLRLIYYSQIVNDFQKGDIAEGYSVSREKKESFPLTVTSAQKNPTAFYLCASSITAGAGYGYTFGSGTRLTVV.

In this sample, this clone turned up a few times. This chain links TRBV7-6 with TRBJ2-1, with 13 bases aligning to TRBD2. The CDR3 spans 16 residues. Per germline, CDR1 SGHVS and CDR2 FNYEAQ. V shed 5 bases and J 8 bases; nucleotides not matched to a gene: 9. The CDR3 loop is CASSRRTSGRLDEQFF. The CDR3 DNA follows: TGTGCCAGCAGCCGACGGACTAGCGGGAGACTCGATGAGCAGTTCTTC.

This chain uses TRBV2 with TRBJ1-3; D uncertain. Germline V gene lookup returns CDR1 SNHLY and CDR2 FYNNEI. The CDR3 is 14 amino acids. Trimming stripped 3 bases from V and 2 bases from J, with 8 bases between. CDR3 sequence: CASSDASAGNTIYF. In DNA form, the CDR3 reads TGTGCCAGCAGTGACGCGTCAGCTGGAAACACCATATATTTT.

A word on this clone: The same CDR3 arises from other DNA sequences in this sample as well. V is TRBV7-9 and J is TRBJ1-1; D gene ambiguous. Trimming stripped 3 bases from V and 7 bases from J, with 9 bases between. CDR3 length: 12 amino acids. Germline-derived CDR1 and CDR2 are SEHNR and FQNEAQ (reference sequence). In DNA, the CDR3 is TGTGCCAGCAGCTTGAATACGGGTGAAGCTTTCTTT. This encodes CASSLNTGEAFF.

This clone was picked up one time. The chain recombines TRBV2 with TRBJ2-3; D is perhaps TRBD2 (5 bases). V lost 5 bases and J 2 bases, leaving 8 bases between the germline ends. Germline loops: CDR1 SNHLY, CDR2 FYNNEI. The CDR3 totals 13 residues. CDR3 in amino acids: CASSTRATDTQYF. The CDR3 DNA sequence: TGTGCCAGCAGTACTAGAGCCACAGATACGCAGTATTTT.

With regard to this clone: This specimen includes other DNA sequences encoding the same CDR3. The chain has TRBV29-1 and TRBJ1-3; D unclear. Germline V gene sequence: CDR1 SQVTM, CDR2 ANQGSEA. Deletions cut 6 bases from V and 0 bases from J, with 6 bases between. CDR3 length equals 12 residues. Here the CDR3 reads CSVGPSGNTIYF. CDR3 coding DNA: TGCAGCGTCGGACCCTCTGGAAACACCATATATTTT.

The V call is TRBV5-4, the J call TRBJ2-2; possible D gene TRBD2, 5 bases. Germline assignment: CDR1 SGHNT and CDR2 YYREEE (reference sequence). Trimming shortened V by 5 bases and J by 6 bases, and 14 bases separated the two germline ends. The CDR3 has 14 amino acids. In DNA, the CDR3 is TGTGCCAGCAGTTTAGCGAACGCACCCGGGGAGCTGTTTTTT. It translates to CASSLANAPGELFF.

The CDR3, as DNA: TGTGCCAGTAGAGCAGGGACCAAAAACATTCAGTACTTC. Translating it yields CASRAGTKNIQYF. The chain carries TRBV19 and TRBJ2-4, with TRBD1 as a possible D gene (5 bases). This CDR3 contains 13 residues. Germline V gene data show CDR1 as LNHDA and CDR2 as SQIVND (reference sequence). V lost 6 bases and J 2 bases, leaving 8 bases between the germline ends.

This clone has only one observation. The chain recombines TRBV10-1 with TRBJ1-4, with TRBD1 matching over 10 bases. The V gene end was trimmed by 3 bases and the J gene end by 7 bases; junction bases not matched to a gene: 5. This CDR3 has 15 residues. CDR1 and CDR2 from the germline V gene are WNHNN and SYGVQD (reference sequence). This CDR3 is CASSDCRTGGEKLFF. DNA for the CDR3: TGCGCCAGCAGTGACTGTAGGACAGGGGGTGAAAAACTGTTTTTT.

The V call is TRBV5-1, the J call TRBJ2-6; no clear D. Per the germline V gene, CDR1 is SGHRS and CDR2 is YFSETQ. Deletions cut 0 bases from V and 0 bases from J, with 4 bases between. The CDR3 runs 15 residues. CDR3 region: CASSLAISGANVLTF. The CDR3 DNA follows: TGCGCCAGCAGCTTGGCGATCTCTGGGGCCAACGTCCTGACTTTC.

The chain recombines TRBV15 with TRBJ2-3; D gene uncertain. The CDR3 loop spans 15 amino acids. With 0 bases removed from V and 3 bases from J, the gap between germline ends came to 10 bases. Germline values: CDR1 LNHNV, CDR2 YYDKDF (reference sequence). The CDR3 reads CATSRDAGSTDTQYF. The CDR3 DNA reads TGTGCCACCAGCAGAGATGCCGGGTCGACAGATACGCAGTATTTT. Looking up the rest from reference TRBV15 and TRBJ2-3 gives the full variable domain: DAMVIQNPRYQVTQFGKPVTLSCSQTLNHNVMYWYQQKSSQAPKLLFHYYDKDFNNEADTPDNFQSRRPNTSFCFLDIRSPGLGDTAMYLCATSRDAGSTDTQYFGPGTRLTVL.